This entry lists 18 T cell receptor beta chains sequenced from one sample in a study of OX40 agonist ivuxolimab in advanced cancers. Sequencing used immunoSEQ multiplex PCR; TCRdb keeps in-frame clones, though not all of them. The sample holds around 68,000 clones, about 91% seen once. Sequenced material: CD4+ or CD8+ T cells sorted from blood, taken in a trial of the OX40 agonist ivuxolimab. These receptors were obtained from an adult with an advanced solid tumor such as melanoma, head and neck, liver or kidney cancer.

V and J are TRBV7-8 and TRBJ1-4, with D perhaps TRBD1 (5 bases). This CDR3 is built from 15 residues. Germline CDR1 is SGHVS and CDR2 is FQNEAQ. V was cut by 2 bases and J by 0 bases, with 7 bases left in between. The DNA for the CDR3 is TGTGCCAGCAGCTTATGGGGGGCAACTAATGAAAAACTGTTTTTT. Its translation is CASSLWGATNEKLFF.

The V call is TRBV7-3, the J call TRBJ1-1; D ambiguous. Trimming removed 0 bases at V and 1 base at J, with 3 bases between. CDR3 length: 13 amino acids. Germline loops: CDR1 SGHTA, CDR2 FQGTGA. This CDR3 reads CASSLTWNTEAFF. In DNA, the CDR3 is TGTGCCAGCAGCTTAACGTGGAACACTGAAGCTTTCTTT.

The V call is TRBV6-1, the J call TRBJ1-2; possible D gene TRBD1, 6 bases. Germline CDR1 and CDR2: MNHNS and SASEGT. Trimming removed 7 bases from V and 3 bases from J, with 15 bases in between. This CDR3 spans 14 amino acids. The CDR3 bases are TGTGCCAGCACCCAAAGGGGGGGCGACTATGGCTACACCTTC. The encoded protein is CASTQRGGDYGYTF.

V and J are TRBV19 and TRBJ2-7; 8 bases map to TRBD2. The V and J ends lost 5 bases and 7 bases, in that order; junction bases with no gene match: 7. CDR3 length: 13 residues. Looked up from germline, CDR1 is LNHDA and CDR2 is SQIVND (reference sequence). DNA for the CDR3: TGTGCCAGTAGTTTCGGACTAGCTGGTGAGCAGTACTTC. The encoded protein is CASSFGLAGEQYF.

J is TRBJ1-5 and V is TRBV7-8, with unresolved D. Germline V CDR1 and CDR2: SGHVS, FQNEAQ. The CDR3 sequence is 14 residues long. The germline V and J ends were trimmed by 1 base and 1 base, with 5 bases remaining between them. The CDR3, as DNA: TGTGCCAGCAGCTTAGAACAGAGCAATCAGCCCCAGCATTTT. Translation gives CASSLEQSNQPQHF.

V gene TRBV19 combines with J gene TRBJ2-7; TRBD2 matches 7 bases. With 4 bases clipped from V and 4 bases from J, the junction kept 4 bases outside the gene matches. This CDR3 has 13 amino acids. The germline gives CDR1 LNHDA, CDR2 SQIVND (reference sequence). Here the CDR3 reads CASSTLADYEQYF. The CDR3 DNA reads TGTGCCAGTAGTACCCTAGCGGATTACGAGCAGTACTTC.

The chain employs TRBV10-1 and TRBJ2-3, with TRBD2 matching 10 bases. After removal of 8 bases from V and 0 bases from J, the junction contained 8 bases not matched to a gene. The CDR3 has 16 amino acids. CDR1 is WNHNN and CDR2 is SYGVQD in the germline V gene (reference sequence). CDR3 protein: CASVARTSGSTDTQYF. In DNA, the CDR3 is TGCGCCAGCGTGGCTAGGACTAGCGGTAGCACAGATACGCAGTATTTT.

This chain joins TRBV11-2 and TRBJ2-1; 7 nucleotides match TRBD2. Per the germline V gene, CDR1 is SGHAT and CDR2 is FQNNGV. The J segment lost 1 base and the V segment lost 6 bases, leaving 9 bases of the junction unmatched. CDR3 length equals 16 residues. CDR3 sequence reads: CASRWTGGRSYNEQFF. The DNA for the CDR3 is TGTGCCAGCAGATGGACCGGCGGGAGATCCTACAATGAGCAGTTCTTC.

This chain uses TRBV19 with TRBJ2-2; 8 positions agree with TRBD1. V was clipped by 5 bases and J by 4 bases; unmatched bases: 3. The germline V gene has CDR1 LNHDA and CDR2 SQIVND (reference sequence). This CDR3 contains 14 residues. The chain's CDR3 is CASSQGAGTGELFF. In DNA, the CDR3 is TGTGCCAGTAGTCAGGGGGCGGGCACCGGGGAGCTGTTTTTT.

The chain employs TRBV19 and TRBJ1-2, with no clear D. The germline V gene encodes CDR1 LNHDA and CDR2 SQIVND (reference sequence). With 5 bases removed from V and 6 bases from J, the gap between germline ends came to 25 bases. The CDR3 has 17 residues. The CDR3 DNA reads TGTGCCAGTAGTGTCGGGGAGGGTTTAATCTTAGGAGATGGCTACACCTTC. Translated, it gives CASSVGEGLILGDGYTF.

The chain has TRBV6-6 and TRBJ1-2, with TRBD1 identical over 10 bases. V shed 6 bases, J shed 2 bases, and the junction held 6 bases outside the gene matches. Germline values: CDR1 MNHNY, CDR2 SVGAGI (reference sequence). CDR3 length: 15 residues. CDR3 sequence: CASSNPGQGNYGYTF. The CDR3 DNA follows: TGTGCCAGCAGCAACCCGGGACAGGGGAACTATGGCTACACCTTC.

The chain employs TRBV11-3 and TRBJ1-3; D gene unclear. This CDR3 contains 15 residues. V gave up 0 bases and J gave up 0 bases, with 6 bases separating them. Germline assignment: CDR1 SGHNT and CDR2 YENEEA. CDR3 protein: CASSLDRFSGNTIYF. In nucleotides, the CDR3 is TGTGCCAGCAGCTTAGATCGGTTCTCTGGAAACACCATATATTTT.

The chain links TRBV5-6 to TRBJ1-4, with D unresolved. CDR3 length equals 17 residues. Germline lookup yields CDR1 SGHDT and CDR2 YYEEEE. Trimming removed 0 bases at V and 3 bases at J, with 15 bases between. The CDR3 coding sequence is TGTGCCAGCAGCTTGGAGGGAACCCGTAGAGCTAATGAAAAACTGTTTTTT. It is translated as CASSLEGTRRANEKLFF.

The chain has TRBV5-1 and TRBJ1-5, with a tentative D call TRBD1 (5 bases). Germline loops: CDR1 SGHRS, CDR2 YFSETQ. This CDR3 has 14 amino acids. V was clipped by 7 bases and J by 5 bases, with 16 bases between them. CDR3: CASRWGLADQPQHF. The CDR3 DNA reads TGCGCCAGCCGGTGGGGACTAGCGGATCAGCCCCAGCATTTT.

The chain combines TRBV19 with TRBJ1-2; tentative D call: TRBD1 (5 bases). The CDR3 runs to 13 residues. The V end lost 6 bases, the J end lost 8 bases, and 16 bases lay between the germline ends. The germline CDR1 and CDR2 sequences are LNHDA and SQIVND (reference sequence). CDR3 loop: CASSTGDSRGYTF. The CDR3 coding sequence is TGTGCCAGTAGCACTGGGGACTCTCGGGGCTACACCTTC. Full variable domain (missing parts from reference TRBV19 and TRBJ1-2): DGGITQSPKYLFRKEGQNVTLSCEQNLNHDAMYWYRQDPGQGLRLIYYSQIVNDFQKGDIAEGYSVSREKKESFPLTVTSAQKNPTAFYLCASSTGDSRGYTFGSGTRLTVV.

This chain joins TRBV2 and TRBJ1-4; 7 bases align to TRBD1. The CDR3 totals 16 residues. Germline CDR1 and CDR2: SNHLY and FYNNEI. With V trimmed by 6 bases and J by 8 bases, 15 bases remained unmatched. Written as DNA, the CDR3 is TGTGCCAGCAGAAGACCTAGGACAGGTTCTGCCGAAAAACTGTTTTTT. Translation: CASRRPRTGSAEKLFF.

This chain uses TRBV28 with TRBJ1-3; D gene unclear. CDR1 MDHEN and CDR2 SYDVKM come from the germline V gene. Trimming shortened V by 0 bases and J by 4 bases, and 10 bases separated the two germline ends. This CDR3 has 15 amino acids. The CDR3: CASSLWGNSGNTIYF. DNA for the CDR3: TGTGCCAGCAGTTTATGGGGGAATAGCGGAAACACCATATATTTT. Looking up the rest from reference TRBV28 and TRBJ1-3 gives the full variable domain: DVKVTQSSRYLVKRTGEKVFLECVQDMDHENMFWYRQDPGLGLRLIYFSYDVKMKEKGDIPEGYSVSREKKERFSLILESASTNQTSMYLCASSLWGNSGNTIYFGEGSWLTVV.

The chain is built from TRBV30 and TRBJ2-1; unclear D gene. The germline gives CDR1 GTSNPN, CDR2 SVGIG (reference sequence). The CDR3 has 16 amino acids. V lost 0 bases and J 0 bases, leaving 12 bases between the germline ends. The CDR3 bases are TGTGCCTGGAGTGTACCTGGCTATAGCTCCTACAATGAGCAGTTCTTC. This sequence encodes CAWSVPGYSSYNEQFF.